One sample yielded the 27 T cell receptor beta chains listed below, sequenced in a study of STAT5B mutations in CD4+ large granular lymphocyte leukemia. The data were produced by immunoSEQ multiplex PCR, yet TCRdb's version contains in-frame clones alone and is incomplete. The table includes roughly 34,000 clones, more than 65% detected once. Sample: CD4+ T cells from blood buffy coats. These receptors were collected from a human donor in good health.

The chain has TRBV2 and TRBJ2-5; no clear D gene. Germline CDR1 and CDR2: SNHLY and FYNNEI. Deletions cut 0 bases from V and 3 bases from J, with 8 bases between. This CDR3 spans 14 amino acids. DNA of the CDR3: TGTGCCAGCAGTGAAGCGCCCATAAAAGAGACCCAGTACTTC. It translates to CASSEAPIKETQYF.

The chain has TRBV6-5 and TRBJ1-6; D ambiguous. CDR1 and CDR2 (germline): MNHEY, SVGAGI. CDR3 length: 13 amino acids. Trimming removed 6 bases from V and 11 bases from J, with 14 bases in between. The CDR3 protein is CASSPDGRTPLHF. The CDR3, as DNA: TGTGCCAGCAGCCCGGACGGGAGAACACCCCTCCACTTT.

The chain recombines TRBV27 with TRBJ1-6; 7 bases map to TRBD1. V was pared by 9 bases and J by 9 bases, with 14 bases of the junction left unmatched. The CDR3 is 15 residues long. Per the germline V gene, CDR1 is MNHEY and CDR2 is SMNVEV (reference sequence). CDR3 residues: CAREDEQGHGSPLHF. In DNA, the CDR3 is TGTGCCAGGGAGGATGAACAGGGGCACGGTTCACCCCTCCACTTT.

The chain carries TRBV13 and TRBJ2-1; TRBD2 agrees at 8 bases. The CDR3 has 13 amino acids. CDR1 PRHDT and CDR2 FYEKMQ come from the germline V gene (reference sequence). J was trimmed by 8 bases and V by 3 bases; bases with no gene match: 3. The CDR3 region is CASSFDGRDEQFF. The DNA for the CDR3 is TGTGCCAGCAGCTTCGACGGGAGGGATGAGCAGTTCTTC.

This clone was observed a few times. J is TRBJ2-2 and V is TRBV10-3; perhaps TRBD1 as D (5 bases). V was pared by 10 bases and J by 7 bases, with 10 bases between. Germline V gene lookup returns CDR1 ENHRY and CDR2 SYGVKD. The CDR3 is 11 amino acids. In DNA form, the CDR3 reads TGTGCCACAGGGTCCGGCGGGGAGCTGTTTTTT. It is translated as CATGSGGELFF.

The rearrangement joins TRBV15 to TRBJ2-2; D is uncertain. The CDR3 sequence is 17 residues long. Germline V gene sequence: CDR1 LNHNV, CDR2 YYDKDF (reference sequence). The V gene lost 5 bases and the J gene lost 7 bases, with 23 bases spanning the gap. The DNA of the CDR3 is TGTGCCACCAGCCCCTTCGTAGAGCCCCTTTCGGGCGGGGAGCTGTTTTTT. It yields the protein CATSPFVEPLSGGELFF.

This clone was observed a handful of times. The chain recombines TRBV18 with TRBJ1-2; 9 positions agree with TRBD1. The CDR3 runs to 15 residues. CDR1 KGHSH and CDR2 LQKENI come from the germline V gene. Germline trimming cut 0 bases from V and 4 bases from J; bases unmatched to any gene: 3. Here the CDR3 reads CASSPPGQGSYGYTF. The CDR3 nucleotides are TGTGCCAGCTCACCACCGGGACAGGGAAGCTATGGCTACACCTTC.

V gene TRBV2 combines with J gene TRBJ2-1; TRBD2 matches at 12 bases. The CDR3 covers 11 residues. V trimming: 9 bases; J trimming: 15 bases; junction bases outside the gene matches: 6. Germline CDR1 reads SNHLY; CDR2 reads FYNNEI. The CDR3 sequence: CASTSGRISFF. DNA for the CDR3: TGTGCCAGTACTAGCGGGAGGATTTCGTTCTTC. Supplemented by reference TRBV2 and TRBJ2-1, the full variable domain reads EPEVTQTPSHQVTQMGQEVILRCVPISNHLYFYWYRQILGQKVEFLVSFYNNEISEKSEIFDDQFSVERPDGSNFTLKIRSTKLEDSAMYFCASTSGRISFFGPGTRLTVL.

This chain joins TRBV20-1 and TRBJ2-7, with D hard to call. The CDR3 is 10 residues long. The germline CDR1 and CDR2 sequences are DFQATT and SNEGSKA (reference sequence). V was cut by 3 bases and J by 5 bases, with 5 bases left in between. The CDR3 loop reads CSASGHEQYF. CDR3 in DNA: TGCAGTGCTAGCGGCCACGAGCAGTACTTC.

This chain joins TRBV18 and TRBJ2-7, with 11 nucleotides matching TRBD1. This CDR3 has 16 amino acids. V lost 6 bases to trimming and J lost 3 bases; unmatched junction nucleotides: 10. Germline V gene sequence: CDR1 KGHSH, CDR2 LQKENI. Here the CDR3 reads CASSQQSGTGGYEQYF. In nucleotides, the CDR3 is TGTGCCAGCTCCCAACAAAGCGGGACAGGGGGCTACGAGCAGTACTTC.

The chain links TRBV7-9 to TRBJ1-4; TRBD1 matches 10 bases. J was trimmed by 7 bases and V by 3 bases; bases with no gene match: 2. This CDR3 is 14 amino acids long. Germline CDR1 SEHNR, CDR2 FQNEAQ (reference sequence). CDR3 sequence reads: CASSLDRGGEKLFF. The CDR3 DNA sequence: TGTGCCAGCAGCTTGGACAGGGGGGGTGAAAAACTGTTTTTT.

The CDR3 coding sequence is TGCAGCGTAGCGACAGACACAGATACGCAGTATTTT. It yields the protein CSVATDTDTQYF. The chain has TRBV29-1 and TRBJ2-3, with D tentatively TRBD1 (5 bases). Germline CDR1 and CDR2: SQVTM and ANQGSEA. V was clipped by 6 bases and J by 2 bases, with 9 bases between them. The CDR3 totals 12 residues.

The V gene is TRBV11-3, the J gene TRBJ2-7; D remains ambiguous. The germline V and J ends were trimmed by 3 bases and 3 bases, with 9 bases remaining between them. The CDR3 covers 13 residues. Germline loops: CDR1 SGHNT, CDR2 YENEEA. CDR3 in amino acids: CASSFDVRYEQYF. CDR3 bases: TGTGCCAGCAGCTTTGATGTCCGCTACGAGCAGTACTTC.

This clone has just one count. V and J are TRBV10-1 and TRBJ2-7; D remains ambiguous. V gave up 7 bases and J gave up 2 bases, with 15 bases separating them. Germline V gene sequence: CDR1 WNHNN, CDR2 SYGVQD (reference sequence). The CDR3 length is 14 residues. The CDR3 bases are TGCGCCAGCAATACAGTCATCCTTACCTACGAGCAGTACTTC. Translating gives CASNTVILTYEQYF.

The chain employs TRBV7-8 and TRBJ2-5; TRBD2 aligns across 7 bases. The CDR3 length is 18 residues. V trimming: 5 bases; J trimming: 2 bases; junction bases outside the gene matches: 17. The germline V gene has CDR1 SGHVS and CDR2 FQNEAQ. CDR3 coding DNA: TGTGCCAGCAGCACAGTCCGGTCTGGGCTAGCGGAACAAGAGACCCAGTACTTC. Its protein is CASSTVRSGLAEQETQYF.

This rearrangement joins TRBV4-3 to TRBJ1-6, with a tentative D call TRBD1 (6 bases). This CDR3 is built from 15 residues. Germline V lookup: CDR1 LGHNA, CDR2 YSLEER. The V end was cut by 1 base, the J end by 10 bases, with 14 bases between. The DNA for the CDR3 is TGCGCCAGCAGCCAAGTAATCGGGGGGCTATCACCCCTCCACTTT. It translates to CASSQVIGGLSPLHF.

V and J are TRBV5-4 and TRBJ2-7, with TRBD1 matching over 11 bases. The CDR3 consists of 16 residues. Losses at the gene ends were 4 bases for V and 3 bases for J; bases not matched to a gene: 9. The germline V gene encodes CDR1 SGHNT and CDR2 YYREEE (reference sequence). CDR3 nucleotide sequence: TGTGCCAGCAGCCCTTACCGGGACAGGGGGAACTACGAGCAGTACTTC. Amino acid sequence: CASSPYRDRGNYEQYF.

J is TRBJ1-1 and V is TRBV5-1; D remains ambiguous. V lost 2 bases and J 1 base, leaving 9 bases between the germline ends. The CDR3 is 14 amino acids. The V gene's germline CDR1 is SGHRS and CDR2 YFSETQ. The CDR3 loop reads CASSFNSGNTEAFF. CDR3 nucleotides: TGCGCCAGCAGCTTCAACAGCGGGAACACTGAAGCTTTCTTT. Variable domain in full (rest from reference TRBV5-1 and TRBJ1-1): KAGVTQTPRYLIKTRGQQVTLSCSPISGHRSVSWYQQTPGQGLQFLFEYFSETQRNKGNFPGRFSGRQFSNSRSEMNVSTLELGDSALYLCASSFNSGNTEAFFGQGTRLTVV.

The chain is built from TRBV5-1 and TRBJ2-7; TRBD2 agrees at 9 bases. The CDR3 is 16 residues long. V shed 0 bases, J shed 0 bases, and the junction held 4 bases outside the gene matches. CDR1 and CDR2 from the germline V gene are SGHRS and YFSETQ. For the CDR3, the DNA is TGCGCCAGCAGCTTGGGACTAGCGGTTAGCTCCTACGAGCAGTACTTC. Translation: CASSLGLAVSSYEQYF. The full variable domain, completed using reference TRBV5-1 and TRBJ2-7, is KAGVTQTPRYLIKTRGQQVTLSCSPISGHRSVSWYQQTPGQGLQFLFEYFSETQRNKGNFPGRFSGRQFSNSRSEMNVSTLELGDSALYLCASSLGLAVSSYEQYFGPGTRLTVT.

The rearrangement joins TRBV28 to TRBJ2-7, with D possibly matching TRBD2 (7 bases). The germline V gene has CDR1 MDHEN and CDR2 SYDVKM. V lost 5 bases, J lost 4 bases, and 18 bases lay in between. The CDR3 spans 15 residues. CDR3 in DNA: TGTGCCAGCAGTCCCCCCGGGGGGCGTAGGTACGAGCAGTACTTC. Encoded protein: CASSPPGGRRYEQYF.

The chain recombines TRBV27 with TRBJ2-7, with D perhaps TRBD1 (6 bases). The CDR3 consists of 13 residues. From germline, CDR1 is MNHEY and CDR2 SMNVEV (reference sequence). V was pared by 3 bases and J by 6 bases, with 12 bases between. The CDR3 loop reads CASSFRGTGEQYF. CDR3 coding DNA: TGTGCCAGCAGTTTCAGGGGCACCGGCGAGCAGTACTTC.

The chain carries TRBV27 and TRBJ2-7; 8 nucleotides match TRBD1. Germline CDR1 and CDR2: MNHEY and SMNVEV (reference sequence). The CDR3 spans 17 residues. The V gene end was trimmed by 6 bases and the J gene end by 2 bases; junction bases not matched to a gene: 15. CDR3 DNA: TGTGCCAGCAGCCGTTACCAGGGGGCTACTCGAACCTACGAGCAGTACTTC. Protein product: CASSRYQGATRTYEQYF.

The V call is TRBV5-1, the J call TRBJ2-1, with TRBD2 identical over 8 bases. V dropped 0 bases and J dropped 6; count of bases not matched to a gene: 8. This CDR3 comprises 16 residues. Germline assignment: CDR1 SGHRS and CDR2 YFSETQ. CDR3 nucleotides: TGCGCCAGCAGCTTGGGAGCTGGGACTAGGCCCAATGAGCAGTTCTTC. It encodes CASSLGAGTRPNEQFF.

As DNA, the CDR3 is TGTGCCAGCAGTCGGGACAGGGCGAATATGGGAGGCTACACCTTC. Translation: CASSRDRANMGGYTF. J is TRBJ1-2 and V is TRBV14; 9 nucleotides line up with TRBD1. Germline V gene sequence: CDR1 SGHDN, CDR2 FVKESK. V dropped 6 bases and J dropped 8; count of bases not matched to a gene: 13. The CDR3 covers 15 residues.

The sample holds one count of this clone. At one end the junction does not follow the germline gene, possibly because of a read error. The sample has other DNA sequences that encode this CDR3 too. The J gene is TRBJ2-2, the V gene TRBV27; maybe TRBD2 (5 bases). Germline CDR1 is MNHEY and CDR2 is SMNVEV (reference sequence). The CDR3 has 14 residues. CDR3 sequence: CASSRSGATGELFF. As DNA, the CDR3 is TGTGCCAGCAGTAGGAGCGGTGCCACCGGGGAGCTATTTTTT.

The chain recombines TRBV7-8 with TRBJ2-7; D could derive from TRBD1 or TRBD2 (6 bases each). CDR1 is SGHVS and CDR2 is FQNEAQ in the germline V gene. V dropped 5 bases and J dropped 4 bases, with 15 bases sitting between them. This CDR3 contains 14 residues. CDR3 sequence reads: CASSRAGGSYEQYF. The DNA of the CDR3 is TGTGCCAGCAGCCGCGCCGGGGGCAGTTACGAGCAGTACTTC.

The V gene is TRBV19, the J gene TRBJ1-2, with no clear D. CDR1 is LNHDA, CDR2 SQIVND, per germline (reference sequence). The CDR3 sequence is 13 residues long. Trimming took off 4 bases at V and 2 bases at J, with 8 bases between the two ends. The CDR3 DNA is TGTGCCAGTAGTAGCGGCAGAAACTATGGCTACACCTTC. Residues: CASSSGRNYGYTF. Full variable domain (missing parts from reference TRBV19 and TRBJ1-2): DGGITQSPKYLFRKEGQNVTLSCEQNLNHDAMYWYRQDPGQGLRLIYYSQIVNDFQKGDIAEGYSVSREKKESFPLTVTSAQKNPTAFYLCASSSGRNYGYTFGSGTRLTVV.